This T cell receptor (beta chain) comes out of a study of blood T cell repertoires in COVID-19. For the study at large: Sites across the United States, Italy and Spain contributed samples from acute and convalescent COVID-19. Sources were T cells, B-cell-depleted T cells, or PBMCs; the material itself was cDNA or gDNA.

Study processing details: By means of reference gene primer amplification, nucleated cell counts were estimated. Profiled with immunoSEQ multiplex PCR; TCRdb holds only in-frame clones, not every one. The V and J calls and the clone size are those of that table, but D and trimming were determined from the DNA. The sample has 250,000 to 350,000 clones, around 91% seen once. This clone was seen only once. The germline V gene encodes CDR1 LNHDA and CDR2 SQIVND (reference sequence). This CDR3 spans 13 amino acids. Trimming stripped 1 base from V and 4 bases from J, with 5 bases between. The sequencing sample was made of peripheral blood. This receptor was obtained from a woman aged 60-70 years with acute or convalescent COVID-19. The V gene is TRBV19, the J gene TRBJ1-5; D unresolved. CDR3 DNA: TGTGCCAGTAGTATAGGGAGGAATCAGCCCCAGCATTTT. Its translation: CASSIGRNQPQHF.